These 10 T cell receptor beta chains share one sample of origin, sequenced in a study of T cell clonotyping in hematopoietic cell transplantation. Sequencing used immunoSEQ multiplex PCR; TCRdb keeps in-frame clones, though not all of them. The sample contains about 41,000 clones, around 85% of which appear only once. Specified time point: recipient sample about 28 days before transplant, after cytoreduction. This specimen consisted of peripheral blood mononuclear cells, obtained before stem cell transplant. These receptors were taken from a man aged 55 to 70 with acute myeloid leukemia. Some clones in this sample may be carry-over from other donors' samples.

The chain combines TRBV5-1 with TRBJ2-5; 9 nucleotides line up with TRBD1. V shed 3 bases, J shed 6 bases, and the junction held 6 bases outside the gene matches. This CDR3 has 14 amino acids. Germline lookup yields CDR1 SGHRS and CDR2 YFSETQ. CDR3: CASSSAGQGKTQYF. The CDR3 coding sequence is TGCGCCAGCAGCTCCGCGGGACAGGGCAAGACCCAGTACTTC.

The chain recombines TRBV27 with TRBJ1-2, with D uncertain. The V and J ends lost 3 bases and 4 bases respectively, with 9 bases between them. Germline loops: CDR1 MNHEY, CDR2 SMNVEV (reference sequence). The CDR3 loop spans 13 amino acids. CDR3 residues: CASSFSPSYGYTF. The CDR3 nucleotides read TGTGCCAGCAGTTTTAGCCCCTCCTATGGCTACACCTTC.

The chain uses TRBV14 and TRBJ1-3; D ambiguous. This CDR3 comprises 16 residues. Germline CDR1 and CDR2: SGHDN and FVKESK. Trimming took 4 bases from V and 0 from J, leaving 13 bases between them. For the CDR3, the DNA is TGTGCCAGCAGCCGCTTTGTCAGTAACTCTGGAAACACCATATATTTT. It specifies CASSRFVSNSGNTIYF.

This CDR3 reads CASSLAGRTDTQYF. As DNA, the CDR3 is TGTGCCAGCAGCCTCGCGGGGAGGACAGATACGCAGTATTTT. This chain links TRBV7-3 with TRBJ2-3; weak D call: TRBD2 (6 bases). V was trimmed by 5 bases and J by 3 bases, leaving 12 bases between them. Germline assignment: CDR1 SGHTA and CDR2 FQGTGA. CDR3 length: 14 amino acids.

J is TRBJ2-1 and V is TRBV27; 9 bases line up with TRBD2. This CDR3 has 14 amino acids. The germline gives CDR1 MNHEY, CDR2 SMNVEV (reference sequence). The trim removed 6 bases at V and 9 bases at J, leaving 9 bases unmatched. The CDR3 protein is CASSPRLAGLEQFF. The CDR3 DNA reads as TGTGCCAGCAGCCCCCGGCTAGCGGGGCTTGAGCAGTTCTTC.

This clone was counted a few times. This rearrangement joins TRBV28 to TRBJ1-3, with TRBD1 identical over 7 bases. The V gene's germline CDR1 is MDHEN and CDR2 SYDVKM. With V trimmed by 5 bases and J by 0 bases, 16 bases remained unmatched. The CDR3 has 19 residues. The CDR3 region has the DNA TGTGCCAGCAGTCCAGACCCCTTAACAGGGGACCACTCTGGAAACACCATATATTTT. It is translated as CASSPDPLTGDHSGNTIYF. Complete variable domain (other parts from reference TRBV28 and TRBJ1-3): DVKVTQSSRYLVKRTGEKVFLECVQDMDHENMFWYRQDPGLGLRLIYFSYDVKMKEKGDIPEGYSVSREKKERFSLILESASTNQTSMYLCASSPDPLTGDHSGNTIYFGEGSWLTVV.

This clone occurred a few times. The rearrangement joins TRBV28 to TRBJ1-6, with 9 bases fitting TRBD1. The CDR3 extends over 15 amino acids. Trimming took 5 bases from V and 6 from J; bases not matched to a gene: 5. CDR1 is MDHEN and CDR2 is SYDVKM in the germline V gene. CDR3 residues: CASSPGQGPNSPLHF. The CDR3 nucleotides are TGTGCCAGCAGTCCGGGACAGGGTCCTAATTCACCCCTCCACTTT.

The V call is TRBV9, the J call TRBJ2-1; D uncertain. V was clipped by 2 bases and J by 1 base, with 10 bases between them. Per germline, CDR1 SGDLS and CDR2 YYNGEE. This CDR3 is built from 15 residues. The CDR3 loop reads CASSVNLRSYNEQFF. CDR3 nucleotide sequence: TGTGCCAGCAGCGTTAACCTCCGGTCCTACAATGAGCAGTTCTTC.

The chain joins TRBV19 to TRBJ1-3; D call uncertain. The CDR3 covers 14 residues. V shed 5 bases and J shed 0 bases, with 8 bases lying between them. CDR1 and CDR2 (germline): LNHDA, SQIVND (reference sequence). CDR3 bases: TGTGCCAGTAGTTGGGCCCCCTCTGGAAACACCATATATTTT. It is translated as CASSWAPSGNTIYF.

The chain carries TRBV7-6 and TRBJ2-3; D may be TRBD2 (5 bases). The CDR3 runs to 14 residues. V lost 1 base, J lost 2 bases, and 7 bases lay in between. The V gene's germline CDR1 is SGHVS and CDR2 FNYEAQ. This chain's CDR3 is CASSLGTYTDTQYF. DNA for the CDR3: TGTGCCAGCAGCTTAGGGACTTACACAGATACGCAGTATTTT.